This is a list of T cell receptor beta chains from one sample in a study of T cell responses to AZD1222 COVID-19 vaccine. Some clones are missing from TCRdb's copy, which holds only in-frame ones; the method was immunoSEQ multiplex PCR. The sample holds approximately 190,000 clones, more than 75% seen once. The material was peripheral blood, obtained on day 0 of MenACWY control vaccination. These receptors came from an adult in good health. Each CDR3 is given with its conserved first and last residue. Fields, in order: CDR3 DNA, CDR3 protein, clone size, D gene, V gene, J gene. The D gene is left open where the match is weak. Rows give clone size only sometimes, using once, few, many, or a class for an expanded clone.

CDR3nt: TGCGCCAGCAGCTACCGACTAGCGGGGGGAACCACAGATACGCAGTATTTT; CDR3aa: CASSYRLAGGTTDTQYF; abundance: -; d_gene: TRBD2; v_gene: TRBV5-1; j_gene: TRBJ2-3
CDR3nt: TGTGCCAGCAGCTTGATTAACAGGGGTGACTATGGCTACACCTTC; CDR3aa: CASSLINRGDYGYTF; abundance: -; d_gene: TRBD1; v_gene: TRBV5-5; j_gene: TRBJ1-2
CDR3nt: TGTGCCAGCAGCGCAGGGTCGAGCTATGGCTACACCTTC; CDR3aa: CASSAGSSYGYTF; abundance: -; d_gene: -; v_gene: TRBV7-9; j_gene: TRBJ1-2
CDR3nt: TGTGCCAGCAGCCCGGACAGGGCGTCGGGTGGCTACACCTTC; CDR3aa: CASSPDRASGGYTF; abundance: -; d_gene: TRBD1; v_gene: TRBV5-4; j_gene: TRBJ1-2
CDR3nt: TGTGCCAGCAGCCCGGGACAGGGTAGCTACGAGCAGTACTTC; CDR3aa: CASSPGQGSYEQYF; abundance: once; d_gene: TRBD1; v_gene: TRBV2; j_gene: TRBJ2-7
CDR3nt: TGTGCCAGCAGTTCTGATAGCGGGAAGATAGCCTACGAGCAGTACTTC; CDR3aa: CASSSDSGKIAYEQYF; abundance: -; d_gene: TRBD2; v_gene: TRBV28; j_gene: TRBJ2-7
CDR3nt: TGTGCCAGCAGCCTCGGGACAGGGCCCTACGAGCAGTACTTC; CDR3aa: CASSLGTGPYEQYF; abundance: -; d_gene: TRBD1; v_gene: TRBV7-3; j_gene: TRBJ2-7
CDR3nt: TGTGCCAGCAGCCAAGGCGTGGATACCGGGGAGCTGTTTTTT; CDR3aa: CASSQGVDTGELFF; abundance: -; d_gene: -; v_gene: TRBV3-1/TRBV3-2; j_gene: TRBJ2-2
CDR3nt: TGTGCCAGCACCCAAGGCATAGCTGACACCTACGAGCAGTACTTC; CDR3aa: CASTQGIADTYEQYF; abundance: few; d_gene: -; v_gene: TRBV3-1/TRBV3-2; j_gene: TRBJ2-7
CDR3nt: TGTGCCAGCAGCGCGACAGGGGCCTATGGCTACACCTTC; CDR3aa: CASSATGAYGYTF; abundance: -; d_gene: TRBD1; v_gene: TRBV9; j_gene: TRBJ1-2
CDR3nt: TGTGCCAGCATTCCGGGACAGGGACCTAACTATGGCTACACCTTC; CDR3aa: CASIPGQGPNYGYTF; abundance: -; d_gene: TRBD1; v_gene: TRBV6-5; j_gene: TRBJ1-2
CDR3nt: TGTGCCACCAGTGGGTCGGCAGCCTACACCGGGGAGCTGTTTTTT; CDR3aa: CATSGSAAYTGELFF; abundance: -; d_gene: -; v_gene: TRBV24-1; j_gene: TRBJ2-2
CDR3nt: TGCGCCAGCAGCCTGGGGCTAGCGGGGTTGGACGGGGAGCTGTTTTTT; CDR3aa: CASSLGLAGLDGELFF; abundance: -; d_gene: TRBD2; v_gene: TRBV4-3; j_gene: TRBJ2-2
CDR3nt: TGTGCCAGCAGTCGGGGACGGTGGTACGAGCAGTACTTC; CDR3aa: CASSRGRWYEQYF; abundance: -; d_gene: -; v_gene: TRBV6-5; j_gene: TRBJ2-7
CDR3nt: TGTGCCAGCTCACCACCCCAGGGTTTATTCTCTGAAGCTTTCTTT; CDR3aa: CASSPPQGLFSEAFF; abundance: -; d_gene: -; v_gene: TRBV18; j_gene: TRBJ1-1
CDR3nt: TGCGCCAGCAGCCCGGAGACTAGCGGGGGGGTACATGAGCAGTTCTTC; CDR3aa: CASSPETSGGVHEQFF; abundance: few; d_gene: TRBD2; v_gene: TRBV5-1; j_gene: TRBJ2-1
CDR3nt: TGTGCCAGCAGCTTAGCGGCTGGCTTTAACACCGGGGAGCTGTTTTTT; CDR3aa: CASSLAAGFNTGELFF; abundance: few; d_gene: -; v_gene: TRBV7-9; j_gene: TRBJ2-2
CDR3nt: TGTGCCTGGAGTAACCTAAAAACAGCTTTCTTT; CDR3aa: CAWSNLKTAFF; abundance: -; d_gene: -; v_gene: TRBV30; j_gene: TRBJ1-1
CDR3nt: TGTGCCAGCAGTCTGGCGGGGGGATTCACAGATACGCAGTATTTT; CDR3aa: CASSLAGGFTDTQYF; abundance: -; d_gene: TRBD2; v_gene: TRBV6-5; j_gene: TRBJ2-3
CDR3nt: TGTGCCAGCTCACCTCGGGAAGGGAATCAGCCCCAGCATTTT; CDR3aa: CASSPREGNQPQHF; abundance: -; d_gene: -; v_gene: TRBV18; j_gene: TRBJ1-5
CDR3nt: TGTGCCTTGACCGGGACAGGTGCTTACGAGCAGTACTTC; CDR3aa: CALTGTGAYEQYF; abundance: -; d_gene: TRBD1; v_gene: TRBV30; j_gene: TRBJ2-7
CDR3nt: TGTGCCAGCAGCGCCACAGGGGCGCCAAACAATCAGCCCCAGCATTTT; CDR3aa: CASSATGAPNNQPQHF; abundance: -; d_gene: TRBD1; v_gene: TRBV7-2; j_gene: TRBJ1-5
CDR3nt: TGTGCCAGCAGCTTGGCAGGGTCACTGAACACTGAAGCTTTCTTT; CDR3aa: CASSLAGSLNTEAFF; abundance: -; d_gene: -; v_gene: TRBV7-9; j_gene: TRBJ1-1
CDR3nt: TGTGCCAGCAGCTCTACCAAGCGCGAAGCCAACGTCCTGACTTTC; CDR3aa: CASSSTKREANVLTF; abundance: -; d_gene: -; v_gene: TRBV5-4; j_gene: TRBJ2-6
CDR3nt: TGTGCCAGCAGCTTATCCCCGGCAGACTATGGCTACACCTTC; CDR3aa: CASSLSPADYGYTF; abundance: -; d_gene: -; v_gene: TRBV7-9; j_gene: TRBJ1-2
CDR3nt: TGTGCCAGTAAGAGTGTCCTCCCACCCCGCAATGAGCAGTTCTTC; CDR3aa: CASKSVLPPRNEQFF; abundance: few; d_gene: -; v_gene: TRBV19; j_gene: TRBJ2-1
CDR3nt: TGTGCCAGCAGCCCCCCGACAGGGGTAAACGGGGAGCTGTTTTTT; CDR3aa: CASSPPTGVNGELFF; abundance: few; d_gene: TRBD1; v_gene: TRBV7-2; j_gene: TRBJ2-2
CDR3nt: TGTGCCAGCGTAGGGGGGGGGCCGAGCTCCTACAATGAGCAGTTCTTC; CDR3aa: CASVGGGPSSYNEQFF; abundance: -; d_gene: -; v_gene: TRBV27; j_gene: TRBJ2-1
CDR3nt: TGTGCCAGCAGTCCCCAGGGAGGCGAGCAGTACTTC; CDR3aa: CASSPQGGEQYF; abundance: -; d_gene: -; v_gene: TRBV27; j_gene: TRBJ2-7
CDR3nt: TGCAGTGCCTACTCTGGAAACACCATATATTTT; CDR3aa: CSAYSGNTIYF; abundance: -; d_gene: -; v_gene: TRBV20-1; j_gene: TRBJ1-3
CDR3nt: TGTGCCACCAGCCTCGGGAGCACAGATACGCAGTATTTT; CDR3aa: CATSLGSTDTQYF; abundance: once; d_gene: -; v_gene: TRBV24-1; j_gene: TRBJ2-3
CDR3nt: TGTGCCAGCAGTTTAGGACAGGGGACCTCCTACGAGCAGTACTTC; CDR3aa: CASSLGQGTSYEQYF; abundance: -; d_gene: TRBD1; v_gene: TRBV27; j_gene: TRBJ2-7
CDR3nt: TGTGCCAGCTGGATTTCGGGCCAACTGGGGGAGAACACTGAAGCTTTCTTT; CDR3aa: CASWISGQLGENTEAFF; abundance: -; d_gene: -; v_gene: TRBV28; j_gene: TRBJ1-1
CDR3nt: TGCGCCAGCAGCCAAGATCGGAGGGCCTATGGCTACACCTTC; CDR3aa: CASSQDRRAYGYTF; abundance: -; d_gene: -; v_gene: TRBV4-3; j_gene: TRBJ1-2
CDR3nt: TGTGCCAGCAGCTATACAAGTGGGGGGGCTAGCACAGATACGCAGTATTTT; CDR3aa: CASSYTSGGASTDTQYF; abundance: -; d_gene: -; v_gene: TRBV6-2/TRBV6-3; j_gene: TRBJ2-3
CDR3nt: TGTGCCAGCAGCTCTAGCGGGAGTCCCTACAATGAGCAGTTCTTC; CDR3aa: CASSSSGSPYNEQFF; abundance: -; d_gene: TRBD2; v_gene: TRBV7-8; j_gene: TRBJ2-1
CDR3nt: TGTGCCAGCAGTGACGGGACAGAAACAGATACGCAGTATTTT; CDR3aa: CASSDGTETDTQYF; abundance: -; d_gene: TRBD1; v_gene: TRBV6-4; j_gene: TRBJ2-3
CDR3nt: TGTGCCAGCAGCCCGACCCTAGCTGCCCTTGCAGATACGCAGTATTTT; CDR3aa: CASSPTLAALADTQYF; abundance: -; d_gene: -; v_gene: TRBV11-2; j_gene: TRBJ2-3
CDR3nt: TGTGCCAGCGGGGGGGACAGAGGCTACACCTTC; CDR3aa: CASGGDRGYTF; abundance: -; d_gene: TRBD1; v_gene: TRBV2; j_gene: TRBJ1-2
CDR3nt: TGTGCCAGTAGTATAGAGTCGGGGGATGAAAAACTGTTTTTT; CDR3aa: CASSIESGDEKLFF; abundance: -; d_gene: -; v_gene: TRBV19; j_gene: TRBJ1-4
CDR3nt: TGTGCCAGCAGATTTCCGGCGGGGTGGGAGCAGTTCTTC; CDR3aa: CASRFPAGWEQFF; abundance: -; d_gene: -; v_gene: TRBV6-5; j_gene: TRBJ2-1
CDR3nt: TGCGCCAGCAGCCAAGGCCGACTGGAGGTCGGTGAGCAGTTCTTC; CDR3aa: CASSQGRLEVGEQFF; abundance: few; d_gene: -; v_gene: TRBV4-3; j_gene: TRBJ2-1
CDR3nt: TGCGCCAGCAGCTGGGACAGCTCCCGTGGCTACACCTTC; CDR3aa: CASSWDSSRGYTF; abundance: -; d_gene: TRBD1; v_gene: TRBV5-1; j_gene: TRBJ1-2
CDR3nt: TGTGCCAGCAGGAGAGCGGGGGGGCAGTCGGAGACCCAGTACTTC; CDR3aa: CASRRAGGQSETQYF; abundance: -; d_gene: TRBD2; v_gene: TRBV28; j_gene: TRBJ2-5
CDR3nt: TGTGCCAGCAGCCCCGCCGTGACAGGGCGCGGCTACACCTTC; CDR3aa: CASSPAVTGRGYTF; abundance: -; d_gene: TRBD1; v_gene: TRBV7-2; j_gene: TRBJ1-2
CDR3nt: TGTGCCAGCAGTCAACTAGCGGGAGGGGTAGATACGCAGTATTTT; CDR3aa: CASSQLAGGVDTQYF; abundance: -; d_gene: TRBD2; v_gene: TRBV28; j_gene: TRBJ2-3
CDR3nt: TGTGCCAGCAGCCCTGTAGGCCAGAGCTACGAGCAGTACTTC; CDR3aa: CASSPVGQSYEQYF; abundance: -; d_gene: -; v_gene: TRBV7-9; j_gene: TRBJ2-7
CDR3nt: TGTGCCAGCAGTTTATCATTGGGTGGGGCCAACGTCCTGACTTTC; CDR3aa: CASSLSLGGANVLTF; abundance: -; d_gene: -; v_gene: TRBV27; j_gene: TRBJ2-6
CDR3nt: TGTGCCAGCAGCCCCCGTCGGGGTGAAAAACTGTTTTTT; CDR3aa: CASSPRRGEKLFF; abundance: -; d_gene: -; v_gene: TRBV7-2; j_gene: TRBJ1-4
CDR3nt: TGTGCCAGCAGCTGGCAGCGATACGAGCAGTTCTTC; CDR3aa: CASSWQRYEQFF; abundance: -; d_gene: -; v_gene: TRBV12-3/TRBV12-4; j_gene: TRBJ2-1
CDR3nt: TGTGCCAGCAGTGAAAGACAGGGGACCTACGAGCAGTACTTC; CDR3aa: CASSERQGTYEQYF; abundance: -; d_gene: TRBD1; v_gene: TRBV6-1; j_gene: TRBJ2-7